These T cell receptor beta chains were read from a single sample in a study of T cell changes during pregnancy in multiple sclerosis. Sequencing was performed with immunoSEQ multiplex PCR; in TCRdb, only in-frame clones are kept and a portion is missing. This sample has about 59,000 clones, with 75% to 95% found just once. The sample here was peripheral blood, taken before pregnancy. The source of these receptors is a female donor with multiple sclerosis, enrolled in a pregnancy study. The CDR3 runs from the conserved cysteine through the conserved F or W. Where a row states a size, it is once, few, many or the class of an expanded clone; other rows omit it.

v_call clone_size cdr3_aa
TRBV7-8 - CASSLVATGLITEAFF
TRBV6-1 - CASSERAAGEQYF
TRBV9 - CASSVADRGFTEAFF
TRBV6-5 - CASSGPGTYNEQFF
TRBV7-2 few CASRASSGNTIYF
TRBV7-8 - CASSFEGASGNTIYF
TRBV19 - CASTAGESNTEAFF
TRBV6-6 - CASSYNPKTPEETQYF
TRBV7-2 - CASSVRGQQPQHF
TRBV20-1 - CSAEQADTQYF
TRBV11-2 - CASSFLTGVNRSYGYTF
TRBV18 - CASSPSTGGENIQYF
TRBV13 few CASSPRDRGGIYTF
TRBV6-6 - CASSRPTSGDGYEQYF
TRBV6-5 - CASSYSKGGNSPLHF
TRBV4-3 - CASSQGLLQETQYF
TRBV6-1 - CASRAPGLWNTEAFF
TRBV7-2 - CASSPRQGGGYEQYF
TRBV9 - CASSLTGGTGEQYF
TRBV7-3 - CASSPGTGTDTQYF
TRBV7-2 - CASSLGWGAYEQYF
TRBV7-8 - CASSLGGGGFSGNTIYF
TRBV5-4 - CASSRRLAGGTDTQYF
TRBV10-2 - CASSVGRGGRTNEQFF
TRBV18 - CASSPSRDRGPEQYF
TRBV7-2 - CASSLGGTGNNEQFF
TRBV9 once CASSARAQGANTDTQYF
TRBV30 - CAWSILSGANVLTF
TRBV20-1 few CSAIRGTEAFF
TRBV5-4 - CASSSLDRPMNTEAFF
TRBV6-5 - CASSYSSETSTSPLHF
TRBV5-1 - CASSTDPTGAETQYF
TRBV10-3 - CAISESSIDIQYF
TRBV20-1 - CSAQQGNTIYF